This T cell receptor beta chain was recorded in a study of technical replicates of blood from several donors. From germline, CDR1 is SGHNT and CDR2 YYREEE (reference sequence). The V gene end was trimmed by 4 bases and the J gene end by 6 bases; junction bases not matched to a gene: 11. The CDR3 contains 16 residues. Assay: immunoSEQ multiplex PCR; the TCRdb copy retains only in-frame clones and omits some. The data hold some 79,000 clones, with around 94% observed a single time. The chain carries TRBV5-4 and TRBJ2-1; 9 nucleotides match TRBD2. The TCR sequence derives from a human donor in good health. Sequenced sample: T cells isolated from PBMCs. The CDR3 DNA is TGTGCCAGCAGCACCGTCGGTCTAGCGGGGTTCAATGAGCAGTTCTTC. Translating gives CASSTVGLAGFNEQFF.